The 25 T cell receptor beta chains below come from one sample, sequenced in a study of OX40 agonist ivuxolimab in advanced cancers. Clones were read by immunoSEQ multiplex PCR, and TCRdb kept only the in-frame ones, dropping some. The data show approximately 64,000 clones, with roughly 80% seen just once and 0.6% to 0.9% held by the top ten. The specimen comprised CD4+ or CD8+ T cells sorted from blood, sampled in a trial of the OX40 agonist ivuxolimab. The receptors here all came from an adult with an advanced solid tumor such as melanoma, head and neck, liver or kidney cancer.

The chain is built from TRBV7-3 and TRBJ2-7; D unresolved. CDR3 length: 13 amino acids. Germline V gene lookup returns CDR1 SGHTA and CDR2 FQGTGA. V gave up 4 bases and J gave up 3 bases, with 10 bases separating them. For the CDR3, the DNA is TGTGCCAGCAGCTCCGGGCCAGGCTACGAGCAGTACTTC. It specifies CASSSGPGYEQYF.

The gene calls are TRBV19 and TRBJ2-1; no firm D call. The CDR3 runs 12 residues. Trimming cost V 4 bases and J 5 bases, with 6 bases left between them. In germline, CDR1 is LNHDA, CDR2 SQIVND (reference sequence). CDR3 loop: CASSKGNNEQFF. Written as DNA, the CDR3 is TGTGCCAGTAGTAAGGGAAACAATGAGCAGTTCTTC.

This clone has more than one count but fewer than ten. This chain connects TRBV6-4 to TRBJ1-1; TRBD1 agrees at 8 bases. CDR1 is MRHNA, CDR2 SNTAGT, per germline. Trimming cost V 5 bases and J 6 bases; bases outside gene matches: 5. The CDR3 contains 13 residues. The CDR3 DNA reads TGTGCCAGCAGTCAGGGGGCGAATGCTGAAGCTTTCTTT. Translated: CASSQGANAEAFF.

This clone was detected a few times. This chain links TRBV11-2 with TRBJ2-1, with TRBD2 matching 14 bases. V was pared by 4 bases and J by 15 bases, with 11 bases of the junction left unmatched. The germline V gene encodes CDR1 SGHAT and CDR2 FQNNGV. The CDR3 runs 15 residues. CDR3 loop: CASSSLSGTSGSLFF. CDR3 DNA: TGTGCCAGCAGCTCACTCTCTGGGACTAGCGGGAGCTTGTTCTTC.

This clone was recorded a few times. The V gene is TRBV5-1, the J gene TRBJ1-5, with a weak D call TRBD1 (5 bases). The CDR3 has 14 amino acids. The V and J ends lost 4 bases and 4 bases respectively, with 12 bases between them. Per germline, CDR1 SGHRS and CDR2 YFSETQ. CDR3 sequence: CASSHGGLNQPQHF. DNA of the CDR3: TGCGCCAGCAGCCATGGGGGATTGAATCAGCCCCAGCATTTT.

The chain couples TRBV2 to TRBJ1-5; 10 bases fit TRBD1. The J segment lost 7 bases and the V segment lost 4 bases, leaving 4 bases of the junction unmatched. The CDR3 runs to 14 residues. Germline lookup yields CDR1 SNHLY and CDR2 FYNNEI. The CDR3 bases are TGTGCCAGCAGTGTGACAGGGGGCAGACAGCCCCAGCATTTT. Residues: CASSVTGGRQPQHF. The full variable domain, in which reference TRBV2 and TRBJ1-5 provide the parts outside the CDR3, is EPEVTQTPSHQVTQMGQEVILRCVPISNHLYFYWYRQILGQKVEFLVSFYNNEISEKSEIFDDQFSVERPDGSNFTLKIRSTKLEDSAMYFCASSVTGGRQPQHFGDGTRLSIL.

V usage is TRBV11-2 and J usage is TRBJ2-7; weak D call: TRBD2 (6 bases). The CDR3 contains 16 residues. Trimming removed 2 bases at V and 0 bases at J, with 14 bases between. Germline CDR1 reads SGHAT; CDR2 reads FQNNGV. The CDR3 protein is CASSLSGGRASYEQYF. For the CDR3, the DNA is TGTGCCAGCAGCTTATCTGGAGGGCGGGCCTCCTACGAGCAGTACTTC.

The chain has TRBV29-1 and TRBJ1-2; D is unclear. This CDR3 has 13 residues. Trimming removed 4 bases at V and 0 bases at J, with 9 bases between. Per germline, CDR1 SQVTM and CDR2 ANQGSEA. CDR3 DNA: TGCAGCGTTGGCCAGCGGGCTAACTATGGCTACACCTTC. Protein: CSVGQRANYGYTF.

The chain joins TRBV10-3 to TRBJ1-2, with a weak D call TRBD1 (6 bases). Trimming left V 7 bases short and J 2 bases short, with 11 bases between. The CDR3 runs to 13 residues. From germline, CDR1 is ENHRY and CDR2 SYGVKD. The CDR3 DNA sequence: TGTGCCATCACCAGGGACAACAACTATGGCTACACCTTC. Translation gives CAITRDNNYGYTF.

The chain couples TRBV7-9 to TRBJ2-1, with D unclear. Germline V lookup: CDR1 SEHNR, CDR2 FQNEAQ (reference sequence). The CDR3 has 14 amino acids. With 1 base removed from V and 5 bases from J, the gap between germline ends came to 9 bases. The CDR3 protein is CASSLENDHNEQFF. CDR3 bases: TGTGCCAGCAGCTTAGAGAACGACCACAATGAGCAGTTCTTC.

The chain employs TRBV10-2 and TRBJ2-2; 9 positions match TRBD1. CDR1 and CDR2 (germline): WSHSY, SAAADI. This CDR3 is 13 amino acids long. Trimming cost V 7 bases and J 7 bases; bases outside gene matches: 4. CDR3 loop: CASTPTGGGELFF. The CDR3 DNA reads as TGCGCCAGCACGCCGACAGGGGGCGGGGAGCTGTTTTTT.

The CDR3 spells CASSLRSLGADTQYF. The CDR3 region has the DNA TGCGCCAGCAGCTTAAGATCCCTTGGCGCAGATACGCAGTATTTT. The V call is TRBV5-1, the J call TRBJ2-3; no clear D. This CDR3 region has 15 residues. In germline, CDR1 is SGHRS, CDR2 YFSETQ. V dropped 2 bases and J dropped 4 bases, with 14 bases sitting between them.

V is TRBV15 and J is TRBJ1-2; no reliable D call. Germline V gives CDR1 LNHNV, CDR2 YYDKDF (reference sequence). The CDR3 spans 13 residues. The V gene lost 0 bases and the J gene lost 4 bases, with 6 bases spanning the gap. In DNA, the CDR3 is TGTGCCACCAGCAGAGATAACGTCTATGGCTACACCTTC. This sequence encodes CATSRDNVYGYTF.

The chain has TRBV9 and TRBJ1-2, with TRBD1 matching 10 bases. The germline CDR1 and CDR2 sequences are SGDLS and YYNGEE. With 3 bases clipped from V and 5 bases from J, the junction kept 7 bases outside the gene matches. This CDR3 comprises 15 residues. CDR3 bases: TGTGCCAGCAGCGCTCGACAGGGGGCTCGGTATGGCTACACCTTC. Translation gives CASSARQGARYGYTF.

V and J are TRBV7-2 and TRBJ2-3, with D unresolved. Germline CDR1 and CDR2: SGHTA and FQGNSA. V lost 7 bases and J 1 base, leaving 9 bases between the germline ends. CDR3 size: 13 residues. Here the CDR3 reads CASTYRGTDTQYF. As DNA, the CDR3 is TGTGCCAGCACCTACCGGGGCACAGATACGCAGTATTTT.

Here the CDR3 DNA reads TGCGCCAGCAGCTTATCACTAGCGGGAGAGGGCGAGCAGTACTTC. As protein: CASSLSLAGEGEQYF. The rearrangement uses TRBV5-1 and TRBJ2-5; 11 bases map to TRBD2. The J call may be mistaken, given a closer DNA end match to TRBJ2-7. Germline CDR1 SGHRS, CDR2 YFSETQ. The CDR3 is 15 amino acids.

This chain uses TRBV28 with TRBJ1-5, with D uncertain. Germline CDR1 reads MDHEN; CDR2 reads SYDVKM. The CDR3 sequence is 12 residues long. V gave up 5 bases and J gave up 4 bases, with 6 bases separating them. The CDR3: CASSVMNQPQHF. The CDR3 bases are TGTGCCAGCAGTGTGATGAATCAGCCCCAGCATTTT.

The J gene is TRBJ2-3, the V gene TRBV30; 9 bases map to TRBD2. The CDR3 totals 16 residues. V shed 3 bases, J shed 1 base, and the junction held 8 bases outside the gene matches. CDR1 GTSNPN and CDR2 SVGIG come from the germline V gene (reference sequence). CDR3 bases: TGTGCCTGGAGAAAGAAGTGGACTAGCGGCACAGATACGCAGTATTTT. Protein: CAWRKKWTSGTDTQYF.

This clone appeared a few times. This chain connects TRBV6-1 to TRBJ1-5; 9 positions agree with TRBD1. The CDR3 has 16 amino acids. Germline values: CDR1 MNHNS, CDR2 SASEGT. Trimming cost V 2 bases and J 7 bases; bases outside gene matches: 9. CDR3 in amino acids: CASSETPGQGSQPQHF. The CDR3 bases are TGTGCCAGCAGTGAAACGCCGGGACAGGGATCCCAGCCCCAGCATTTT.

For this clone: The junction departs from germline at one end; a sequencing error may be responsible. The rearrangement joins TRBV29-1 to TRBJ2-1; 12 bases match TRBD2. The CDR3 has 12 residues. CDR1 SQVTM and CDR2 ANQGSEA come from the germline V gene. The CDR3 sequence: CSVESSGRAPLF. DNA of the CDR3: TGCAGCGTTGAGTCTAGCGGGAGGGCCCCCCTCTTC.

This clone was seen just once. The genes are TRBV4-1 and TRBJ2-5; 8 bases line up with TRBD2. Germline V gene data show CDR1 as MGHRA and CDR2 as YSYEKL. V was pared by 3 bases and J by 1 base, with 7 bases of the junction left unmatched. This CDR3 region has 16 residues. The CDR3 DNA reads TGCGCCAGCAGCCAGGGTAGCGGGAAGGGCCAAGAGACCCAGTACTTC. Its protein is CASSQGSGKGQETQYF.

The gene calls are TRBV6-5 and TRBJ1-2, with D possibly matching TRBD1 (6 bases). Germline-derived CDR1 and CDR2 are MNHEY and SVGAGI. CDR3 length equals 14 residues. With 0 bases removed from V and 6 bases from J, the gap between germline ends came to 11 bases. CDR3 DNA: TGTGCCAGCAGTTACTCGTCCGGGGGCGATGGCTACACCTTC. This sequence encodes CASSYSSGGDGYTF.

The V call is TRBV2, the J call TRBJ2-7; D is uncertain. This CDR3 is built from 12 residues. The V and J ends lost 5 bases and 5 bases respectively, with 10 bases between them. In germline, CDR1 is SNHLY, CDR2 FYNNEI. CDR3 in amino acids: CASSPEMNEQYF. DNA of the CDR3: TGTGCCAGCAGTCCAGAAATGAACGAGCAGTACTTC.

The chain recombines TRBV6-5 with TRBJ2-3; D is uncertain. The CDR3 runs to 15 residues. Trimming removed 7 bases from V and 1 base from J, with 15 bases in between. Germline assignment: CDR1 MNHEY and CDR2 SVGAGI. The CDR3 here is CASNSKSFGTDTQYF. The CDR3 coding sequence is TGTGCCAGCAACTCCAAGAGCTTCGGCACAGATACGCAGTATTTT.

The V gene is TRBV4-2, the J gene TRBJ2-1; TRBD2 matches at 8 bases. The CDR3 runs 16 residues. With 2 bases clipped from V and 1 base from J, the junction kept 4 bases outside the gene matches. CDR1 and CDR2 (germline): LGHNA, YNFKEQ. The CDR3 DNA sequence: TGTGCCAGCAGCCAACCAGCGGGAGATTCCTACAATGAGCAGTTCTTC. This codes for CASSQPAGDSYNEQFF.